Below, one TCR beta chain is given with its context. The sample comes from a study of control samples from healthy donors and cancer patients. Germline CDR1 is SGHTA and CDR2 is FQGNSA. The CDR3 extends over 15 amino acids. V lost 5 bases and J 8 bases, leaving 18 bases between the germline ends. The repertoire was sequenced with immunoSEQ multiplex PCR; TCRdb's copy has only in-frame clones and lacks some. Of around 76,000 clones in the sample, less than 95% were seen once. The J gene is TRBJ1-4, the V gene TRBV7-2, with D maybe TRBD1 (6 bases). This TCR derives from a woman between 40 and 50 years old in good health. Sequenced input: blood. For the CDR3, the DNA is TGTGCCAGCAGCGAATCGGGGGGGCCAGGCGAAAAACTGTTTTTT. Its translation is CASSESGGPGEKLFF.